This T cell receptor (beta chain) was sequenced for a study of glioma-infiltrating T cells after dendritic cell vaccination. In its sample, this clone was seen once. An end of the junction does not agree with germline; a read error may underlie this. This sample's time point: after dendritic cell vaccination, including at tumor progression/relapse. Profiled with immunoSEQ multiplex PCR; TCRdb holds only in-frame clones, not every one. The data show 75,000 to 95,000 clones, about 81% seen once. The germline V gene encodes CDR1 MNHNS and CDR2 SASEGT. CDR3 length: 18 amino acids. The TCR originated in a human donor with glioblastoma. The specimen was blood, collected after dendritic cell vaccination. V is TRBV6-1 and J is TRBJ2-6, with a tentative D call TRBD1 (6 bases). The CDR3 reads CASSVQGNVTSRADVLTF. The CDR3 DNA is TGTGCCAGCAGTGTCCAGGGGAATGTAACAAGTCGGGCCGACGTCCTGACTTTC.